The clone carrying this T cell receptor (beta chain) was found many times. As yet, its antigen is unknown. Using quantitative 5'-RACE with molecular barcodes, the authors made TCR beta libraries. TCRdb called the 5' RACE reads again in MiXCR, with one record for every CDR3 protein. The sample lists 500,000 to 550,000 distinct CDR3 sequences; approximately 12% were seen once. This sample is part of a study of CD8 T cells in ankylosing spondylitis. Study observations and caveats: A TCR beta motif made of several highly homologous variants seemed typical of ankylosing spondylitis blood.

V was pared by 5 bases and J by 1 base, with 11 bases between. This CDR3 is built from 13 residues. The germline V gene has CDR1 DFQATT and CDR2 SNEGSKA (reference sequence). The chain carries TRBV20-1 and TRBJ2-5, with D unclear. Sequencing was performed on blood, either unsorted or a sorted T cell fraction (not recorded which). This clonotype was obtained from a male donor with ankylosing spondylitis. CDR3: CSARGPSQETQYF. In nucleotides, the CDR3 is TGCAGTGCTCGAGGCCCTTCCCAAGAGACCCAGTACTTC.